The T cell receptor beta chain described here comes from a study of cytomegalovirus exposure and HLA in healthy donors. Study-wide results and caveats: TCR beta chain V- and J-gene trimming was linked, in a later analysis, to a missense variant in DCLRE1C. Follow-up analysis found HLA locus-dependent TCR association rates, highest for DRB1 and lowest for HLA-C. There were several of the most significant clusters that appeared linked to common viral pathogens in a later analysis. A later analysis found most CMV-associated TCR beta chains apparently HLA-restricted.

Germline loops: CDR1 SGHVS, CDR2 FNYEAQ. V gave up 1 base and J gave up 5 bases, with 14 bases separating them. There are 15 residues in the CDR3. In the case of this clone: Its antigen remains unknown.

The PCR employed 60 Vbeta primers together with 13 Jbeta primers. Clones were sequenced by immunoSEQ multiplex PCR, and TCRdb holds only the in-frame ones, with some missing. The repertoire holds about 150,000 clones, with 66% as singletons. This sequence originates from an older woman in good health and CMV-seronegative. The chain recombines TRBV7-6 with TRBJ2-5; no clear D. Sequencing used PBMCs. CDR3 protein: CASSLGSRPPETQYF. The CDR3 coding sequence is TGTGCCAGCAGCTTAGGATCTAGGCCCCCCGAGACCCAGTACTTC.